The sample holds one count of the clone carrying this T cell receptor beta chain. Antigen specificity is unknown. Time point of the sample: after dendritic cell vaccination, including at tumor progression/relapse. This table comes from immunoSEQ multiplex PCR, and its TCRdb copy is limited to in-frame clones, with some not included. The sample yields tens of thousands of clones, over 65% seen once. V was pared by 4 bases and J by 6 bases, with 10 bases of the junction left unmatched. The germline V gene encodes CDR1 MGHRA and CDR2 YSYEKL. This CDR3 region has 16 residues. The data belong to a study of glioma-infiltrating T cells after dendritic cell vaccination. Study at large: Dendritic cells derived from monocytes and pulsed with autologous tumor lysate formed the vaccine. Dendritic cell vaccine was injected intradermally three times, biweekly.

General observations from the study: Higher pretreatment TIL content predicted longer progression-free time and survival.

The TCR comes from a human donor with glioblastoma. Specimen: blood, collected after dendritic cell vaccination. The V and J genes are TRBV4-1 and TRBJ2-2; 8 bases line up with TRBD2. CDR3 in amino acids: CASSPPAGGNSGELFF. For the CDR3, the DNA is TGCGCCAGCAGCCCCCCCGCGGGGGGTAATTCCGGGGAGCTGTTTTTT.